This TCR beta chain was sequenced during a study of T cell repertoires in cytomegalovirus infection. Study details: Recently identified HLA-C-restricted and well-studied HLA-B-restricted CMV epitopes were used. Public signatures in TCR beta pointed to CMV infection and matching HLA type.

This clonotype showed up just a few times. Its antigen remains unknown. TCRdb reanalysed the reads using MiXCR and keeps one entry per CDR3 protein. There are around 570,000 distinct CDR3 sequences in the sample; about 39% occur only once, and about 46% lies in the top ten. V was pared by 6 bases and J by 0 bases, with 5 bases of the junction left unmatched. The length of the CDR3 is 15 residues. Germline CDR1 is SGHVS and CDR2 is FQNEAQ. The chain combines TRBV7-8 with TRBJ1-3, with 7 positions matching TRBD1. This receptor was obtained from a human donor in good health (CMV status not recorded). Some clones in this sample may be carry-over from other donors' samples. This specimen was cultured PBMCs, taken from culture after CMV antigen stimulation. CDR3 sequence (DNA): TGTGCCAGCAGGAGGGACAGAAGCTCTGGAAACACCATATATTTT. Protein: CASRRDRSSGNTIYF.